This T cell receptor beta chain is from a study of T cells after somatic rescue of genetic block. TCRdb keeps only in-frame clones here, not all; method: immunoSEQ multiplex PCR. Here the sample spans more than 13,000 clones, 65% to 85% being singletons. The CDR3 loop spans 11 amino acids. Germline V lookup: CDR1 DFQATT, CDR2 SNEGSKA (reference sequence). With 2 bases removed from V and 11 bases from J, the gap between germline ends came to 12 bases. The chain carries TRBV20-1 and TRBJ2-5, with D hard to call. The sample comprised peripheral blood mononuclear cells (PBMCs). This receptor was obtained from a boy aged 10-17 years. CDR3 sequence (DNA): TGCAGTGCTAGACCAGTTCCCACGCAGTACTTC. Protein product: CSARPVPTQYF.